Given below is one TCR beta chain in context. What it binds is not known. Here immunoSEQ multiplex PCR was the method, and the copy in TCRdb shows in-frame clones only, minus some. Of 1,100,000 or so clones listed, about 80% are singletons. This sample is drawn from a study of shared clonotypes between healthy human individuals. Study-wide results and limits: Among non-shared clonotypes, generation probabilities were lower than among those shared by all four donors.

V dropped 0 bases and J dropped 15 bases, with 12 bases sitting between them. Germline CDR1 reads LNHNV; CDR2 reads YYDKDF (reference sequence). This CDR3 has 12 residues. The sequenced sample consisted of memory CD4+ T cells from PBMCs. Subset here: CD45RA-negative fraction. This chain joins TRBV15 and TRBJ2-1, with a possible D match to TRBD2 (6 bases). The receptor was derived from a man aged 18 to 30 in good health. Some clones in this sample may be carry-over from other donors' samples. In nucleotides, the CDR3 is TGTGCCACCAGCAGAGATCAGACACTAGCGTTCTTC. Residues: CATSRDQTLAFF.